The 26 T cell receptor beta chains reported below all come from one sample, sequenced in a study of shared clonotypes between healthy human individuals. Repertoires were generated with immunoSEQ multiplex PCR, while TCRdb's copy carries only in-frame clones and drops some. This sample yields roughly 700,000 clones, of which approximately 79% are seen a single time; 1.5% to 2% belongs to the top ten. The sample consisted of memory CD4+ T cells sorted from blood. Regarding subset: CD45RA-negative fraction. The receptors derive from a woman aged 25 to 45 in good health.

The chain is built from TRBV28 and TRBJ2-5; 9 positions agree with TRBD1. This CDR3 spans 16 amino acids. Germline V lookup: CDR1 MDHEN, CDR2 SYDVKM. V was clipped by 5 bases and J by 6 bases; unmatched bases: 13. In DNA, the CDR3 is TGTGCCAGCAGTCCACCTGACAGGGGGGCCGGAAAGACCCAGTACTTC. Protein product: CASSPPDRGAGKTQYF.

This CDR3 reads CASSYARNIEAFF. For the CDR3, the DNA is TGTGCCAGCAGTTACGCGAGGAATATTGAGGCTTTCTTT. The V and J genes are TRBV6-5 and TRBJ1-1; D unresolved. Germline lookup yields CDR1 MNHEY and CDR2 SVGAGI. The CDR3 sequence is 13 residues long. V was cut by 2 bases and J by 11 bases, with 15 bases left in between.

The chain recombines TRBV15 with TRBJ2-6; no clear D. The CDR3 extends over 18 amino acids. CDR1 is LNHNV, CDR2 YYDKDF, per germline (reference sequence). The V end was cut by 3 bases, the J end by 0 bases, with 15 bases between. Here the CDR3 reads CATSSGPTAYSGANVLTF. As DNA, the CDR3 is TGTGCCACCAGCAGCGGTCCGACGGCCTACTCTGGGGCCAACGTCCTGACTTTC. The full variable domain, in which reference TRBV15 and TRBJ2-6 provide the parts outside the CDR3, is DAMVIQNPRYQVTQFGKPVTLSCSQTLNHNVMYWYQQKSSQAPKLLFHYYDKDFNNEADTPDNFQSRRPNTSFCFLDIRSPGLGDTAMYLCATSSGPTAYSGANVLTFGAGSRLTVL.

This rearrangement joins TRBV29-1 to TRBJ1-1; D is uncertain. Trimming took off 3 bases at V and 7 bases at J, with 9 bases between the two ends. The CDR3 runs to 11 residues. Germline CDR1 SQVTM, CDR2 ANQGSEA. The CDR3 loop reads CSVEPGIEAFF. For the CDR3, the DNA is TGCAGCGTTGAGCCGGGAATTGAAGCTTTCTTT.

The genes are TRBV11-3 and TRBJ2-1, with 8 positions matching TRBD1. Germline CDR1 is SGHNT and CDR2 is YENEEA. The CDR3 runs 16 residues. The V segment lost 4 bases and the J segment 0 bases; nucleotides outside the gene matches: 5. CDR3 in amino acids: CASSSWTGSSYNEQFF. The CDR3 coding sequence is TGTGCCAGCAGCTCATGGACAGGGAGCTCCTACAATGAGCAGTTCTTC.

V and J are TRBV4-1 and TRBJ2-5; D unresolved. The CDR3 consists of 13 residues. V was trimmed by 1 base and J by 5 bases, leaving 8 bases between them. Germline loops: CDR1 MGHRA, CDR2 YSYEKL. CDR3 loop: CASSQVGSETQYF. The CDR3 region has the DNA TGCGCCAGCAGCCAAGTAGGGTCGGAGACCCAGTACTTC.

V is TRBV30 and J is TRBJ2-3; 13 bases agree with TRBD2. Germline CDR1 and CDR2: GTSNPN and SVGIG (reference sequence). Trimming took 5 bases from V and 2 from J; bases not matched to a gene: 4. This CDR3 comprises 15 residues. The CDR3 coding sequence is TGTGCCTGGGGGGGGACTAGCGGGGCCACAGATACGCAGTATTTT. Amino acids: CAWGGTSGATDTQYF. The whole variable domain, filled in from reference TRBV30 and TRBJ2-3, reads SQTIHQWPATLVQPVGSPLSLECTVEGTSNPNLYWYRQAAGRGLQLLFYSVGIGQISSEVPQNLSASRPQDRQFILSSKKLLLSDSGFYLCAWGGTSGATDTQYFGPGTRLTVL.

As for this clone: At one end, the junction sequence differs from germline, possibly due to a read error. The same CDR3 can be traced to other DNA sequences in this sample. V gene TRBV11-2 combines with J gene TRBJ2-7; D is unclear. The CDR3 consists of 12 residues. CDR1 is SGHAT, CDR2 FQNNGV, per germline. CDR3 coding DNA: TGTGCCAGCAGCTTATCTTCCTCCGAGCAGTACTTC. Protein product: CASSLSSSEQYF.

The gene calls are TRBV15 and TRBJ2-5; D remains unclear. Germline V gene sequence: CDR1 LNHNV, CDR2 YYDKDF (reference sequence). The CDR3 sequence is 14 residues long. V shed 1 base and J shed 2 bases, with 8 bases lying between them. CDR3 sequence: CATSRAGLQETQYF. CDR3 coding DNA: TGTGCCACCAGCAGAGCGGGTCTTCAAGAGACCCAGTACTTC.

The chain joins TRBV7-6 to TRBJ2-1; unclear D gene. Trimming took off 2 bases at V and 7 bases at J, with 6 bases between the two ends. Germline values: CDR1 SGHVS, CDR2 FNYEAQ. This CDR3 spans 12 amino acids. CDR3 sequence: CASSLNGNEQFF. CDR3 coding DNA: TGTGCCAGCAGCTTAAACGGGAATGAGCAGTTCTTC. Filled out from reference TRBV7-6 and TRBJ2-1, the complete variable domain reads GAGVSQSPRYKVTKRGQDVALRCDPISGHVSLYWYRQALGQGPEFLTYFNYEAQQDKSGLPNDRFSAERPEGSISTLTIQRTEQRDSAMYRCASSLNGNEQFFGPGTRLTVL.

This rearrangement joins TRBV5-4 to TRBJ2-3; the match to TRBD2 covers 10 bases. Trimming at V came to 2 bases and at J to 1 base, leaving 7 bases not matched to a gene. The CDR3 totals 17 residues. Germline V gives CDR1 SGHNT, CDR2 YYREEE (reference sequence). The chain's CDR3 is CASSFGGGTSGTDTQYF. The CDR3 nucleotides read TGTGCCAGCAGCTTTGGGGGGGGGACTAGCGGCACAGATACGCAGTATTTT.

This clone was detected once. Other DNA sequences of this sample code for an identical CDR3. V and J are TRBV5-1 and TRBJ2-1, with a weak D call TRBD1 (6 bases). Trimming removed 0 bases from V and 4 bases from J, with 11 bases in between. The CDR3 has 15 amino acids. Germline V lookup: CDR1 SGHRS, CDR2 YFSETQ. The CDR3 region is CASSLDSQGYNEQFF. CDR3 bases: TGCGCCAGCAGCTTGGATAGCCAGGGGTACAATGAGCAGTTCTTC.

The rearrangement uses TRBV2 and TRBJ2-7; 7 nucleotides match TRBD1. V shed 6 bases, J shed 2 bases, and the junction held 7 bases outside the gene matches. This CDR3 spans 14 amino acids. Germline CDR1 reads SNHLY; CDR2 reads FYNNEI. This chain's CDR3 is CASRTGTVTYEQYF. The CDR3 region has the DNA TGTGCCAGCAGGACCGGGACAGTTACCTACGAGCAGTACTTC.

Here the CDR3 reads CASSFERYEQYF. In DNA form, the CDR3 reads TGCGCCAGCAGCTTCGAACGCTACGAGCAGTACTTC. The chain carries TRBV5-1 and TRBJ2-7; D is unclear. The ends were cut back, 2 bases at V and 3 bases at J, with 6 bases in the middle. Germline V CDR1 and CDR2: SGHRS, YFSETQ. The CDR3 runs to 12 residues.

The chain carries TRBV30 and TRBJ2-1; D is unresolved. CDR1 and CDR2 (germline): GTSNPN, SVGIG (reference sequence). With 6 bases removed from V and 7 bases from J, the gap between germline ends came to 10 bases. The CDR3 runs 11 residues. CDR3 sequence: CACSLGNEQFF. The CDR3 DNA reads as TGTGCCTGTTCTCTAGGGAATGAGCAGTTCTTC.

This clone is a singleton in its sample. The chain is built from TRBV19 and TRBJ1-5; D might be TRBD1 (5 bases). CDR3 size: 16 residues. V was cut by 7 bases and J by 7 bases, with 23 bases left in between. Germline assignment: CDR1 LNHDA and CDR2 SQIVND (reference sequence). The CDR3 here is CASTPSGGRGEQPQHF. CDR3 in DNA: TGTGCCAGTACCCCATCGGGCGGGAGGGGAGAACAGCCCCAGCATTTT.

This clone was counted a single time. DNA for the CDR3: TGTGCCAGCAGGCCCGATAATGAAAAACTGTTTTTT. Translated: CASRPDNEKLFF. This chain joins TRBV6-1 and TRBJ1-4, with D unresolved. The CDR3 spans 12 residues. V was trimmed by 6 bases and J by 4 bases, leaving 6 bases between them. Germline V CDR1 and CDR2: MNHNS, SASEGT.

V is TRBV5-6 and J is TRBJ2-5; tentative D call: TRBD1 (6 bases). V lost 0 bases and J 11 bases, leaving 14 bases between the germline ends. CDR3 length equals 13 residues. Germline CDR1 SGHDT, CDR2 YYEEEE. In DNA form, the CDR3 reads TGTGCCAGCAGCTTGGGGGACAACCGGGCGCAGTACTTC. As protein: CASSLGDNRAQYF.

This rearrangement joins TRBV19 to TRBJ2-1, with 10 bases aligning to TRBD2. CDR1 is LNHDA and CDR2 is SQIVND in the germline V gene (reference sequence). With 6 bases clipped from V and 8 bases from J, the junction kept 10 bases outside the gene matches. This CDR3 spans 15 amino acids. CDR3 amino acids: CASSPSGSVSDEQFF. The CDR3, as DNA: TGTGCCAGTAGCCCTAGCGGGAGCGTTAGCGATGAGCAGTTCTTC.

The gene calls are TRBV10-2 and TRBJ2-2; no definite D call. In germline, CDR1 is WSHSY, CDR2 SAAADI. This CDR3 is built from 12 residues. Trimming removed 8 bases from V and 7 bases from J, with 11 bases in between. DNA of the CDR3: TGCGCCAGCTGTAGGGCCGGCGGGGAGCTGTTTTTT. It yields the protein CASCRAGGELFF.

This chain joins TRBV15 and TRBJ2-7; D may be TRBD1 or TRBD2 (6 bases each). Deletions cut 1 base from V and 7 bases from J, with 20 bases between. This CDR3 spans 16 amino acids. Germline CDR1 LNHNV, CDR2 YYDKDF (reference sequence). The CDR3 region is CATSRGFTGAQGEQYF. CDR3 nucleotides: TGTGCCACCAGCAGAGGATTTACGGGGGCACAGGGTGAGCAGTACTTC.

The CDR3 is CASSLEGSGSGDTGELFF. CDR3 in DNA: TGTGCCAGCAGCTTAGAAGGTAGCGGGAGCGGGGACACCGGGGAGCTGTTTTTT. The chain employs TRBV11-3 and TRBJ2-2; TRBD2 matches 9 bases. There are 18 residues in the CDR3. Looked up from germline, CDR1 is SGHNT and CDR2 is YENEEA. The V segment lost 0 bases and the J segment 3 bases; nucleotides outside the gene matches: 8.

CDR3: CAISERGAHEQFF. The DNA for the CDR3 is TGTGCCATCAGCGAGCGGGGAGCCCATGAGCAGTTCTTC. The gene calls are TRBV10-3 and TRBJ2-1; 7 bases are shared with TRBD2. The CDR3 is 13 amino acids. Trimming took 6 bases from V and 8 from J; bases not matched to a gene: 7. Germline assignment: CDR1 ENHRY and CDR2 SYGVKD.

The chain couples TRBV15 to TRBJ2-5; 8 positions match TRBD2. With 0 bases clipped from V and 5 bases from J, the junction kept 8 bases outside the gene matches. This CDR3 is 16 amino acids long. Germline V gene lookup returns CDR1 LNHNV and CDR2 YYDKDF (reference sequence). In nucleotides, the CDR3 is TGTGCCACCAGCAGAGATTTCGGTGGCGGGAGGGAGACCCAGTACTTC. Translation gives CATSRDFGGGRETQYF. Full variable domain (remainder filled in from reference TRBV15 and TRBJ2-5): DAMVIQNPRYQVTQFGKPVTLSCSQTLNHNVMYWYQQKSSQAPKLLFHYYDKDFNNEADTPDNFQSRRPNTSFCFLDIRSPGLGDTAMYLCATSRDFGGGRETQYFGPGTRLLVL.

This clone was counted many times. This chain connects TRBV7-5 to TRBJ1-4. TRBV7-5 is designated a pseudogene. This CDR3 has 14 amino acids. CDR3 bases: TGTGTCAGAAGCTTAGGAGGTTTGGGAGAAAAACTGTTTTTT. Its translation is CVRSLGGLGEKLFF.

This chain uses TRBV12-5 with TRBJ1-1; tentative D call: TRBD1 (5 bases). The CDR3 totals 14 residues. Per the germline V gene, CDR1 is LGHNT and CDR2 is FRNRAP. V shed 5 bases and J shed 4 bases, with 14 bases lying between them. The CDR3 nucleotides read TGTGCTAGTGGTATAGGACCGGGGGGCACTGAAGCTTTCTTT. This gives the protein CASGIGPGGTEAFF. Complete variable domain (other parts from reference TRBV12-5 and TRBJ1-1): DARVTQTPRHKVTEMGQEVTMRCQPILGHNTVFWYRQTMMQGLELLAYFRNRAPLDDSGMPKDRFSAEMPDATLATLKIQPSEPRDSAVYFCASGIGPGGTEAFFGQGTRLTVV.